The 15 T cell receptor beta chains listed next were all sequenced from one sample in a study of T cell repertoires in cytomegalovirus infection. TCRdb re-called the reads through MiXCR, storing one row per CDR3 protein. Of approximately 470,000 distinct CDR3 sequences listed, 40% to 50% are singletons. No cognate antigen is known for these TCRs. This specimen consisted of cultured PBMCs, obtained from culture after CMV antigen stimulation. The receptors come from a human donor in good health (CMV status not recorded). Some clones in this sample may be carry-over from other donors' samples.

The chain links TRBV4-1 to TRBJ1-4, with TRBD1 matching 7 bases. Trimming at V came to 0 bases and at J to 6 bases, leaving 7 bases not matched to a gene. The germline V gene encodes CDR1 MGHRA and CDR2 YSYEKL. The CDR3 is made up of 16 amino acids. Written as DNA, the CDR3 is TGCGCCAGCAGCCAAGAATTGAACAGGGGCGATGAAAAACTGTTTTTT. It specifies CASSQELNRGDEKLFF.

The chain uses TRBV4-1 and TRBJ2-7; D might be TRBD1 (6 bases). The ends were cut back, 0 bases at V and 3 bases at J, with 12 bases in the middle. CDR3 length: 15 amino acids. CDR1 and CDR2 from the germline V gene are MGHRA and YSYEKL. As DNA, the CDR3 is TGCGCCAGCAGCCAAGATCAGGGGATGGGCTACGAGCAGTACTTC. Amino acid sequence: CASSQDQGMGYEQYF.

The CDR3 coding sequence is TGTGCCAGCAGTTTTCGGATTAGGTTCCGCGCAACCACTGAAGCTTTCTTT. This translates into CASSFRIRFRATTEAFF. The V and J genes are TRBV12-3 or TRBV12-4 and TRBJ1-1; D is unresolved. V was shortened by 3 bases and J by 4 bases, with 21 bases between the two germline ends. The CDR3 spans 17 residues.

The chain's CDR3 is CASRTPGQGNEQFF. In DNA, the CDR3 is TGTGCCAGCAGGACTCCGGGACAGGGCAATGAGCAGTTCTTC. The V gene is TRBV12-3 or TRBV12-4, the J gene TRBJ2-1, with 9 bases aligning to TRBD1. J was trimmed by 6 bases and V by 6 bases; bases with no gene match: 6. This CDR3 has 14 amino acids.

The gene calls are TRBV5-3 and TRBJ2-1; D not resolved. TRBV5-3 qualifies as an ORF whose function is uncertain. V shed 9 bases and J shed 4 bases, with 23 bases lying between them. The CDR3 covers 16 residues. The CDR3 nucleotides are TGTGCCACCCGAGACTTGGGGTCCCACCATTACAATGAGCAGTTCTTC. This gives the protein CATRDLGSHHYNEQFF.

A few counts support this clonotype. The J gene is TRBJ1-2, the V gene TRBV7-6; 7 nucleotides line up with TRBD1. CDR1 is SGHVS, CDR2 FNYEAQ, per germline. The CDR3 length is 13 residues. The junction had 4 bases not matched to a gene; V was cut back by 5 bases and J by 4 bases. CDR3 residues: CASSAGTVYGYTF. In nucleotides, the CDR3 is TGTGCCAGCAGCGCAGGGACAGTCTATGGCTACACCTTC.

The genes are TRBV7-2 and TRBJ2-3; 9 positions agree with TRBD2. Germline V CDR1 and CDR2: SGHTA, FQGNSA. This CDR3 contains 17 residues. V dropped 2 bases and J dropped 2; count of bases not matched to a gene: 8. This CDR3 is CASSLIGLAGSTDTQYF. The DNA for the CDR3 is TGTGCCAGCAGCTTAATTGGGCTAGCGGGATCCACAGATACGCAGTATTTT.

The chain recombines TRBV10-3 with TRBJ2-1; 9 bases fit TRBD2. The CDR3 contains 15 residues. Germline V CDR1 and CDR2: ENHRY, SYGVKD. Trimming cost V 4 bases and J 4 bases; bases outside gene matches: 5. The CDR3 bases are TGTGCCATCAGTGGTGCTAGCGGGATTTACAATGAGCAGTTCTTC. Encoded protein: CAISGASGIYNEQFF.

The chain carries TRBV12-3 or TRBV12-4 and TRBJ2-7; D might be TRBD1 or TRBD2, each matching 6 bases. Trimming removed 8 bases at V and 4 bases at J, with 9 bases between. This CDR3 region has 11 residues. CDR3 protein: CASRGLYEQYF. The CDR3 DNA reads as TGTGCCAGCCGGGGGCTTTACGAGCAGTACTTC.

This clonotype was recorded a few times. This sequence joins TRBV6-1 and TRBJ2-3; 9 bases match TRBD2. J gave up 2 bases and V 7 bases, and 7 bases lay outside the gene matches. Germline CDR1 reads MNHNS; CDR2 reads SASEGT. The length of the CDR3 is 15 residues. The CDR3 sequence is CASTGTSSFTDTQYF. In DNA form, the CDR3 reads TGTGCCAGCACAGGGACTAGCTCCTTCACAGATACGCAGTATTTT.

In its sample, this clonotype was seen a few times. This CDR3 is CATTPMGGVEDQPQHF. The CDR3 region has the DNA TGTGCCACAACCCCGATGGGGGGGGTTGAGGATCAGCCCCAGCATTTT. The chain uses TRBV6-6 and TRBJ1-5; D perhaps matches TRBD1 (5 bases). The CDR3 totals 16 residues. V was pared by 10 bases and J by 5 bases, with 24 bases between. CDR1 and CDR2 from the germline V gene are MNHNY and SVGAGI (reference sequence).

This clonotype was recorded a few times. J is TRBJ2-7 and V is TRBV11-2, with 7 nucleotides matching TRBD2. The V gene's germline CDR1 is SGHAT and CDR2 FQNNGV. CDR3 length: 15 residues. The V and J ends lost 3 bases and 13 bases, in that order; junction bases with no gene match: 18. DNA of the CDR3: TGTGCCAGCAGCTTTTTGGCGGGAGAAGGGGCCGTTCCATACTTC. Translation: CASSFLAGEGAVPYF.

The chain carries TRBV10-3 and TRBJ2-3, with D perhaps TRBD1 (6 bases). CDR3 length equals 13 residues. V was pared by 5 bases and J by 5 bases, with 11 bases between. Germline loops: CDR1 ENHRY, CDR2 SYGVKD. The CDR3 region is CAISPGQKDTQYF. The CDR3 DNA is TGTGCCATCAGTCCGGGACAAAAAGATACGCAGTATTTT.

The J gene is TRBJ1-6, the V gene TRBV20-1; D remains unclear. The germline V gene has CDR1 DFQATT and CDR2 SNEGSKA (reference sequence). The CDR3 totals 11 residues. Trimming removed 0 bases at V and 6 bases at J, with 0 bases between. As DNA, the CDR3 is TGCAGTGCTAGAGATAATTCACCCCTCCACTTT. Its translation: CSARDNSPLHF.

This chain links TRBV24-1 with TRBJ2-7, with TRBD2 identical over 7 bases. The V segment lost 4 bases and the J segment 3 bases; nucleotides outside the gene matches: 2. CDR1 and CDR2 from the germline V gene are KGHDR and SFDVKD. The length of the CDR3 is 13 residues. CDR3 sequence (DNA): TGTGCCACCAGTGACCGGGGGGACTACGAGCAGTACTTC. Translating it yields CATSDRGDYEQYF.